This entry describes one T cell receptor beta chain. The data were obtained in a study of blood T cell repertoires in COVID-19. Data came from immunoSEQ multiplex PCR; TCRdb stores just in-frame clones and leaves some out. This table holds 85,000 to 120,000 clones, roughly 92% found once. In germline, CDR1 is SEHNR, CDR2 FQNEAQ (reference sequence). With V trimmed by 5 bases and J by 10 bases, 12 bases remained unmatched. CDR3 length equals 16 residues. Sequences were obtained from peripheral blood. The source of this sequence is a woman between 50 and 59 years old with COVID-19, enrolled during active disease. The chain employs TRBV7-9 and TRBJ1-6; TRBD1 aligns across 9 bases. The CDR3 DNA is TGTGCCAGCAGCCGGGGGCCGGGACAGGGCGTATCACCCCTCCACTTT. It is translated as CASSRGPGQGVSPLHF.